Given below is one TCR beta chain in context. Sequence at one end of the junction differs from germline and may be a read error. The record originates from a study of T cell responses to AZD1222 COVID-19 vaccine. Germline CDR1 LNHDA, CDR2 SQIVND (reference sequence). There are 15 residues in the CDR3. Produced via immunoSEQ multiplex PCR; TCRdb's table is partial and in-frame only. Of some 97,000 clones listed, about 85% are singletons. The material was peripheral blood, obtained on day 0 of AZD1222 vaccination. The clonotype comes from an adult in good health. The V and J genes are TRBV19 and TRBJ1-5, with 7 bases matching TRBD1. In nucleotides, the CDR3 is TGTGTCAGTAGTCAAGACAGGGCCAGCAATCAGCCCCAGCATTTT. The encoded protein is CVSSQDRASNQPQHF.